This TCR beta chain was recovered during a study of T cell responses to AZD1222 COVID-19 vaccine. Overall study results and limits: Nearly half of unique spike-specific TCRs reportedly avoided B.1.351 and B.1.1.7 mutated regions. Only 5 or 6 people who got AZD1222 tested seropositive at baseline. Dominant at 160-218 and 743-854, vaccine-associated CD4 TCRs also spanned spike.

With respect to this clone: What it binds is unknown.

The CDR3 runs to 16 residues. Germline CDR1 and CDR2: MGHRA and YSYEKL. J gave up 4 bases and V 1 base, and 7 bases lay outside the gene matches. Clones were read by immunoSEQ multiplex PCR, and TCRdb kept only the in-frame ones, dropping some. The data show 140,000 to 150,000 clones, approximately 90% seen once. The sequencing used peripheral blood, collected on day 0 of AZD1222 vaccination. The chain recombines TRBV4-1 with TRBJ2-5; 9 bases agree with TRBD1. This clonotype was obtained from an adult in good health. CDR3 bases: TGCGCCAGCAGCCAAGGGGACCGGGGACAGGGAGAGACCCAGTACTTC. Encoded protein: CASSQGDRGQGETQYF.